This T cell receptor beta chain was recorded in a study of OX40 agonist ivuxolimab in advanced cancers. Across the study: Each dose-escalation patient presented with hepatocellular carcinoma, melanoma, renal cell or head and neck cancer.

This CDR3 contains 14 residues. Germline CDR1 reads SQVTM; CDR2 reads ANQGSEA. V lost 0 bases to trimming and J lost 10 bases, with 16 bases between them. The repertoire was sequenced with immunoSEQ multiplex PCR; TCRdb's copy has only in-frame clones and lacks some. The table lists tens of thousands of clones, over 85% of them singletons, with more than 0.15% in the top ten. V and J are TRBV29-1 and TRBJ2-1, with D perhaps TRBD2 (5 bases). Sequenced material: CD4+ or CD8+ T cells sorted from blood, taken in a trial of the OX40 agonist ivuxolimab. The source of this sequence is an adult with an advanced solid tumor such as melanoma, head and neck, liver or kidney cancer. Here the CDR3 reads CSVEDGRALGEQFF. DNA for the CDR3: TGCAGCGTTGAAGATGGGAGAGCCTTGGGCGAGCAGTTCTTC.